The rows below give T cell receptor beta chains drawn from one sample of a study of T cell repertoires in cytomegalovirus infection. MiXCR, applied by TCRdb to the reads, yields one record per CDR3 protein. The sample yields about 130,000 distinct CDR3 sequences, under 30% seen once. No antigen is known for these receptors. Sequencing used PBMCs, sequenced either directly or after in vitro stimulation (not recorded which). Receptor source: a human donor in good health (CMV status not recorded). Some clones in this sample may be carry-over from other donors' samples. Both conserved end residues are trimmed from each CDR3. Rows may omit the clone size; those that give it use once, few, many or a size class.

size | J | V | CDR3
. | TRBJ2-1 | TRBV7-3 | ASSLTPMPHYNEQF
large | TRBJ1-5 | TRBV7-2 | ASSLDQAGNHQPQH
. | TRBJ1-3 | TRBV6-5 | ASSYSTPSGNTIY
few | TRBJ2-7 | TRBV20-1 | SASPRATYEQY
few | TRBJ2-3 | TRBV6-2/TRBV6-3 | ASSYSTDRGDPDTQY
. | TRBJ1-6 | TRBV7-2 | ASSLTGTGSYNSPLH
. | TRBJ2-5 | TRBV4-1 | ASSKGLEETQY
many | TRBJ1-3 | TRBV7-2 | ASSFSAPVGVGNTIY
. | TRBJ1-3 | TRBV15 | ATSREQQRSGNTIY
few | TRBJ2-1 | TRBV4-1 | ASSQNFFSYNEQF
. | TRBJ2-1 | TRBV6-2/TRBV6-3 | ASKKPPGNEQF
. | TRBJ1-2 | TRBV29-1 | SVEDGTLNGYT
many | TRBJ1-1 | TRBV12-3/TRBV12-4 | ASSLQGANTEAF
. | TRBJ2-7 | TRBV2 | ASSESEQY
. | TRBJ1-2 | TRBV7-9 | ASSLGLTGGGYT
. | TRBJ2-1 | TRBV7-2 | ASSLGRPNEQF
many | TRBJ2-2 | TRBV19 | ASSGTDWGELF
few | TRBJ1-3 | TRBV5-5 | ASSLDFSTGNTIY
once | TRBJ2-5 | TRBV19 | ASSPRRAETQY
. | TRBJ2-3 | TRBV29-1 | SSRGQETSYTQY
many | TRBJ2-1 | TRBV28 | ASSYIGTRDEQF
many | TRBJ1-2 | TRBV7-8 | ASSLRWGVRGIANYGYT
many | TRBJ2-1 | TRBV7-2 | ASSLDIGRRNEQF
few | TRBJ2-1 | TRBV7-2 | ASSSWLAGGNNEQF
few | TRBJ2-6 | TRBV6-5 | ASSYLSGGGVGANVLT
. | TRBJ1-2 | TRBV29-1 | SVAGTVNYGYT
few | TRBJ2-5 | TRBV5-1 | ASSADPAAHQETQY
. | TRBJ2-7 | TRBV6-1 | ASIWGQNSYEQY
many | TRBJ1-2 | TRBV7-2 | ASSLVGDYGYT
few | TRBJ2-3 | TRBV15 | ATSRGLAGVDTQY
. | TRBJ2-1 | TRBV20-1 | SAIPLHEQF
. | TRBJ2-3 | TRBV13 | ASSLGRRRLAGGEFYTDTQY
many | TRBJ2-5 | TRBV7-8 | ASSSGGLGQETQY
few | TRBJ1-1 | TRBV6-5 | ASRAQVNTEAF
few | TRBJ2-5 | TRBV6-5 | ASRGIGIQETQY
few | TRBJ2-7 | TRBV19 | ASSIFNRESYEQY
. | TRBJ1-1 | TRBV7-9 | ASSSDRGFGEAF
few | TRBJ2-1 | TRBV19 | ASTTQGPYNEQF
once | TRBJ2-1 | TRBV6-8 | ASSYLPSRLAENNEQF
. | TRBJ1-2 | TRBV11-2 | ASSLGGESYGYT
. | TRBJ1-1 | TRBV6-2/TRBV6-3 | ASRRGGGTEAF
. | TRBJ1-6 | TRBV7-2 | ASSFRAARDNSPLH
. | TRBJ1-4 | TRBV20-1 | SARDSGEGRTNEKLF
few | TRBJ2-1 | TRBV7-8 | ASSHRAGLYNEQF
few | TRBJ2-2 | TRBV6-6 | ASSGTSGSHGELF
. | TRBJ1-2 | TRBV6-6 | ASGAGGYT
few | TRBJ2-3 | TRBV4-1 | ASSHVNSGRGDTQY
few | TRBJ1-3 | TRBV6-1 | ASSETAFSGNTIY
. | TRBJ2-1 | TRBV18 | ASSPKTSGSGYNEQF
. | TRBJ2-3 | TRBV2 | ASRPGGTDTQY
. | TRBJ2-7 | TRBV19 | ASSIGASDGEQY
. | TRBJ2-1 | TRBV6-2/TRBV6-3 | ASSPPPEQF
few | TRBJ2-7 | TRBV27 | ASSLEGFGQQY
few | TRBJ2-7 | TRBV12-3/TRBV12-4 | ASRVGLAGSYEQY
. | TRBJ2-1 | TRBV20-1 | SARDVRGTERGNEQF
. | TRBJ1-5 | TRBV12-3/TRBV12-4 | ASRASRWQDQPQH
few | TRBJ1-1 | TRBV12-3/TRBV12-4 | ASSLGPRSMNTEAF
many | TRBJ2-5 | TRBV5-8 | ASSRGTSGETQY
few | TRBJ2-3 | TRBV20-1 | SASSGRASPDTQY